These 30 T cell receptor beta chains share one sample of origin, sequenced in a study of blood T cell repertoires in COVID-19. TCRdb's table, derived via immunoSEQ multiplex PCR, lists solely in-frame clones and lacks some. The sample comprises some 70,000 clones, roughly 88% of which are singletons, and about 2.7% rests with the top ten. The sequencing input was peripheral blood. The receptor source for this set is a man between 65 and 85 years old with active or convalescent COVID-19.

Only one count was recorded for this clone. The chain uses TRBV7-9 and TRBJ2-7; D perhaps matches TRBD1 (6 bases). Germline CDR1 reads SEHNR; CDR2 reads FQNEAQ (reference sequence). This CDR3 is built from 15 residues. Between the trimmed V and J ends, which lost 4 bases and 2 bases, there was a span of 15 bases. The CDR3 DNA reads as TGTGCCAGCAGCTCCAGGACAGCTTACACCTACGAGCAGTACTTC. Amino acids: CASSSRTAYTYEQYF.

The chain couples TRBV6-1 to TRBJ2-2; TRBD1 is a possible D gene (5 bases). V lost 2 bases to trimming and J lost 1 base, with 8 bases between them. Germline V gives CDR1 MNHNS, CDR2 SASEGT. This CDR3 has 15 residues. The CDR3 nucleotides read TGTGCCAGCAGTGAATTTACAGGGAACACCGGGGAGCTGTTTTTT. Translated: CASSEFTGNTGELFF.

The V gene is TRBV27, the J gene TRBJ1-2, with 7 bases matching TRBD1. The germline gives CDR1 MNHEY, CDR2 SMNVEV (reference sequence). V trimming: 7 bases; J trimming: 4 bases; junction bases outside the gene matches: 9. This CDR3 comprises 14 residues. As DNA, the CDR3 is TGTGCCAGCAAACGGACAGGCAATGGCTATGGCTACACCTTC. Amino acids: CASKRTGNGYGYTF.

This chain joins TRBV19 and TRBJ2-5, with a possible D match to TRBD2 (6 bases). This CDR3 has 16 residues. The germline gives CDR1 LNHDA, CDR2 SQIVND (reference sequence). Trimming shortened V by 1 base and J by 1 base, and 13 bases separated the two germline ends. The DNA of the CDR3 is TGTGCCAGTAGTATAGTCGGAGGGGTTACCCAAGAGACCCAGTACTTC. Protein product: CASSIVGGVTQETQYF.

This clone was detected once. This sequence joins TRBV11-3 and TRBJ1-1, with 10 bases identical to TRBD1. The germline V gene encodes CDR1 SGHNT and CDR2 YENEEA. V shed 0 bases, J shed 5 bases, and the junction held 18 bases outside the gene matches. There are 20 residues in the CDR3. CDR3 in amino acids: CASSLDRARTGGRDWTEAFF. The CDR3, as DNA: TGTGCCAGCAGCTTAGACCGGGCTCGGACAGGGGGAAGGGACTGGACTGAAGCTTTCTTT.

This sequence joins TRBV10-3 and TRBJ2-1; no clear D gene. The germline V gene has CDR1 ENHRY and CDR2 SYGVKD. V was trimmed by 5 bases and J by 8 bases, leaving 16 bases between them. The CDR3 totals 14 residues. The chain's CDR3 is CAISNDPIVDEQFF. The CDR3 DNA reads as TGTGCCATCAGTAATGATCCTATTGTGGATGAGCAGTTCTTC.

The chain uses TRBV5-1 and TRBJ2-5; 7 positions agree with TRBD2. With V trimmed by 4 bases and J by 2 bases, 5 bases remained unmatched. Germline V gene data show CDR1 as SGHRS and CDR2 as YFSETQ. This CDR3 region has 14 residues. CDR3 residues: CASSVGTTQETQYF. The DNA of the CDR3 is TGCGCCAGCAGCGTCGGGACTACTCAAGAGACCCAGTACTTC.

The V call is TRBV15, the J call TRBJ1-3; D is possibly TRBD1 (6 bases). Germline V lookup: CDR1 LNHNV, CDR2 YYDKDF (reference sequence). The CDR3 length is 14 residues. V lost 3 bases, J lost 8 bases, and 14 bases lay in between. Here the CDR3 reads CATSRDGGRDTIYF. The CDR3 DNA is TGTGCCACCAGCAGGGACGGGGGGCGAGACACCATATATTTT. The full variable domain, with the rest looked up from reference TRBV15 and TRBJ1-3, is DAMVIQNPRYQVTQFGKPVTLSCSQTLNHNVMYWYQQKSSQAPKLLFHYYDKDFNNEADTPDNFQSRRPNTSFCFLDIRSPGLGDTAMYLCATSRDGGRDTIYFGEGSWLTVV.

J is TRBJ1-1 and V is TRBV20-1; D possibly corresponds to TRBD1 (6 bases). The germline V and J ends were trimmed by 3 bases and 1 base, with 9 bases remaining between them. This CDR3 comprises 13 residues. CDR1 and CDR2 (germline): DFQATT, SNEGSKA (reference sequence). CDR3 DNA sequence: TGCAGTGCTAGTGGACAGAGGAACACTGAAGCTTTCTTT. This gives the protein CSASGQRNTEAFF.

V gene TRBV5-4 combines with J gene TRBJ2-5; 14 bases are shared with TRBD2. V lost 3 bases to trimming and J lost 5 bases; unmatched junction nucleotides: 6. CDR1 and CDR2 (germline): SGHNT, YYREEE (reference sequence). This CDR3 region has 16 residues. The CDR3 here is CASSYGLAGGPETQYF. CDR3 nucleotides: TGTGCCAGCAGCTACGGACTAGCGGGAGGCCCGGAGACCCAGTACTTC.

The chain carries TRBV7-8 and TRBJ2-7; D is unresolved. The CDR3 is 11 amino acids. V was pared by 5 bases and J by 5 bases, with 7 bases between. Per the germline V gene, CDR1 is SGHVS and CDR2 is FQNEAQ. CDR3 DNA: TGTGCCAGCAGCCCCCTAAACGAGCAGTACTTC. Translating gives CASSPLNEQYF.

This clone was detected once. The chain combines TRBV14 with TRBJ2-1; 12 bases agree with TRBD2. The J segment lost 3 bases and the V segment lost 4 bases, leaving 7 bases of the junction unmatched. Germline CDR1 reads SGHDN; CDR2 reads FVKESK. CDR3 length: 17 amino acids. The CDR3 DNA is TGTGCCAGCAGCCCCGCTAGCGGGGGGGCTAACTACAATGAGCAGTTCTTC. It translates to CASSPASGGANYNEQFF. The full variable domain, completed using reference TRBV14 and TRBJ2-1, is EAGVTQFPSHSVIEKGQTVTLRCDPISGHDNLYWYRRVMGKEIKFLLHFVKESKQDESGMPNNRFLAERTGGTYSTLKVQPAELEDSGVYFCASSPASGGANYNEQFFGPGTRLTVL.

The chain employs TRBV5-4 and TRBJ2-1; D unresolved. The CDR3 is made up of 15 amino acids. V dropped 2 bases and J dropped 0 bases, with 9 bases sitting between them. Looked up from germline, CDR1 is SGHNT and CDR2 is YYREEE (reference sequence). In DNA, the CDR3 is TGTGCCAGCAGCTTAACCTCTAGCTCCTACAATGAGCAGTTCTTC. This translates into CASSLTSSSYNEQFF.

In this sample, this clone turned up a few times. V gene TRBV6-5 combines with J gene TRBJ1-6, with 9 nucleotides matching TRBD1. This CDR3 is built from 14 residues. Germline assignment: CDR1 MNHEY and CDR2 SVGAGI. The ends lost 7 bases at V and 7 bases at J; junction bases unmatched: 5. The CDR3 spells CASTWDRANSPLHF. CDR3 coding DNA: TGTGCCAGCACCTGGGACAGGGCGAATTCACCCCTCCACTTT.

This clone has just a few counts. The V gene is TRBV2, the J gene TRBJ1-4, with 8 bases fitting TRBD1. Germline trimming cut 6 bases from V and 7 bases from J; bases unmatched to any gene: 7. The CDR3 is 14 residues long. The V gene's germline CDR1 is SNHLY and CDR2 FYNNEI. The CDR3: CASRRTGGIEKLFF. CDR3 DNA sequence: TGTGCCAGCAGGAGAACAGGGGGGATTGAAAAACTGTTTTTT. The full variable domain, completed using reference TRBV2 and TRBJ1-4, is EPEVTQTPSHQVTQMGQEVILRCVPISNHLYFYWYRQILGQKVEFLVSFYNNEISEKSEIFDDQFSVERPDGSNFTLKIRSTKLEDSAMYFCASRRTGGIEKLFFGSGTQLSVL.

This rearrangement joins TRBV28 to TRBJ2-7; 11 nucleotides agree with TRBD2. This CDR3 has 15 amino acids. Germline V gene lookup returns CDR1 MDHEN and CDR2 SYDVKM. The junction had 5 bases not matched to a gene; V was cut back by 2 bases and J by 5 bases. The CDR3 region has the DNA TGTGCCAGCAGTTTACCACTAGCGGGAGAAGACGAGCAGTACTTC. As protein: CASSLPLAGEDEQYF.

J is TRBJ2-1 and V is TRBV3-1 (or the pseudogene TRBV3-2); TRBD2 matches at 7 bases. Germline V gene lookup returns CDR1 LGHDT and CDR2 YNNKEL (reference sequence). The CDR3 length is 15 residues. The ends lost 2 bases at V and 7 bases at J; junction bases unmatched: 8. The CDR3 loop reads CASSQMAGETNEQFF. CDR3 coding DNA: TGTGCCAGCAGCCAAATGGCGGGAGAAACGAATGAGCAGTTCTTC.

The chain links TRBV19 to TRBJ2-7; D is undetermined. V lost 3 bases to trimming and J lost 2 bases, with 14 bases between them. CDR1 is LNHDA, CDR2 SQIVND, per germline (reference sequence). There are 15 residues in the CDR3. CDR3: CASSIRPGTTYEQYF. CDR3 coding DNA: TGTGCCAGTAGTATTAGGCCAGGAACGACCTACGAGCAGTACTTC.

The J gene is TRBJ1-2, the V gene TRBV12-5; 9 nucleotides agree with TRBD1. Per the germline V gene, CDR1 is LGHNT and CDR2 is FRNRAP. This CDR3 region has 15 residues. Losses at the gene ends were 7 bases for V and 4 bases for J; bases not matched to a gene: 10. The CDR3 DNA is TGTGCTAGTGCCCTTTGGGACAGGGCGGGCTATGGCTACACCTTC. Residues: CASALWDRAGYGYTF.

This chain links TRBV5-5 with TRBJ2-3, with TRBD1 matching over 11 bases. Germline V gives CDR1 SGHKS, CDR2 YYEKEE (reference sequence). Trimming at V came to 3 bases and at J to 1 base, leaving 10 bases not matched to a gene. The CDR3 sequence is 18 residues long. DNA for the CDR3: TGTGCCAGCAGCTACGGGACAGGGGGGCCCCCGCGCACAGATACGCAGTATTTT. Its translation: CASSYGTGGPPRTDTQYF.

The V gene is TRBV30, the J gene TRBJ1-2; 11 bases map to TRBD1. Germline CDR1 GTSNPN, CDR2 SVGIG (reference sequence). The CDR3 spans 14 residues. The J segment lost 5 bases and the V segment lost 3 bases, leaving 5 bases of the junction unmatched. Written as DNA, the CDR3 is TGTGCCTGGAGCTCAGGGACAGGGGGGTATGGCTACACCTTC. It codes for CAWSSGTGGYGYTF.

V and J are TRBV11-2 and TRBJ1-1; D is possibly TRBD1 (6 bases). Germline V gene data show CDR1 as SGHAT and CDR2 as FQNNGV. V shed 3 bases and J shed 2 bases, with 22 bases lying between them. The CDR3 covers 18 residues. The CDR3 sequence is CASSFTGRFFRPNTEAFF. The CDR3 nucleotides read TGTGCCAGCAGCTTCACAGGGCGGTTTTTCCGTCCAAACACTGAAGCTTTCTTT. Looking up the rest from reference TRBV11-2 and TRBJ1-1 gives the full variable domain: EAGVAQSPRYKIIEKRQSVAFWCNPISGHATLYWYQQILGQGPKLLIQFQNNGVVDDSQLPKDRFSAERLKGVDSTLKIQPAKLEDSAVYLCASSFTGRFFRPNTEAFFGQGTRLTVV.

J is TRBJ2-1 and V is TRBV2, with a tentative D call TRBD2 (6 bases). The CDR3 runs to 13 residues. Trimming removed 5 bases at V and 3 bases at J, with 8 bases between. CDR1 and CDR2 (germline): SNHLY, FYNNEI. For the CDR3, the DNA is TGTGCCAGCAGTCTCGGGAGCTACAATGAGCAGTTCTTC. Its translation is CASSLGSYNEQFF.

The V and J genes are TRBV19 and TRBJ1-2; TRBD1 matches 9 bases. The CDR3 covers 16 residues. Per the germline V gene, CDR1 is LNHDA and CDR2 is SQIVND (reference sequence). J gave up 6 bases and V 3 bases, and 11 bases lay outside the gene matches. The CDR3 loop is CASSIYGTGKQDGYTF. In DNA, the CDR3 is TGTGCCAGTAGTATCTATGGGACAGGGAAGCAGGATGGCTACACCTTC.

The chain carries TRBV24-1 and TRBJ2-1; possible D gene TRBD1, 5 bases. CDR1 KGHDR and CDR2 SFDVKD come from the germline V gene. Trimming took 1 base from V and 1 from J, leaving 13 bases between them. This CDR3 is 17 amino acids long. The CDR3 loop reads CATSDFRQGGSYNEQFF. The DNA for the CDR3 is TGTGCCACCAGTGATTTCAGGCAGGGTGGGTCCTACAATGAGCAGTTCTTC.

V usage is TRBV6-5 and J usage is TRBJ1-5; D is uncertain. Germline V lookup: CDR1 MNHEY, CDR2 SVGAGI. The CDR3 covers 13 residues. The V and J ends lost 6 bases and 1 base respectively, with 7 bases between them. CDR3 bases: TGTGCCAGCAGGCCACAGAGCAATCAGCCCCAGCATTTT. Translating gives CASRPQSNQPQHF.

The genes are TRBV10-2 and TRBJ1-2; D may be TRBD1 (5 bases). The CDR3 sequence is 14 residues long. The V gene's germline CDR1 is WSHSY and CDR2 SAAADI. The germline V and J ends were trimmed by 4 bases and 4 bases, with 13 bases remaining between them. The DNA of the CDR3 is TGCGCCAGCAGTGTGGGGCAGGAGTCCTATGGCTACACCTTC. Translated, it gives CASSVGQESYGYTF.

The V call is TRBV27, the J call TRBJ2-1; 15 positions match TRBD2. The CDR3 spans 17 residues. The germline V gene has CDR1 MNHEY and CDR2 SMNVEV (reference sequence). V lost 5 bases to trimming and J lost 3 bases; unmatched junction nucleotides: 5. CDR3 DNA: TGTGCCAGCAGTAGCCGGACTAGCGGGAGGGTCTACAATGAGCAGTTCTTC. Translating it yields CASSSRTSGRVYNEQFF.

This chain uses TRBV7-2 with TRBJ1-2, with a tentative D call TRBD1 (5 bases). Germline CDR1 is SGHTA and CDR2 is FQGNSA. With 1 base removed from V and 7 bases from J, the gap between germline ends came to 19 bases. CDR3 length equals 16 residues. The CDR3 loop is CASSLDAGRDSFGYTF. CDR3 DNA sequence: TGTGCCAGCAGCTTAGACGCGGGGCGCGACAGTTTTGGCTACACCTTC.

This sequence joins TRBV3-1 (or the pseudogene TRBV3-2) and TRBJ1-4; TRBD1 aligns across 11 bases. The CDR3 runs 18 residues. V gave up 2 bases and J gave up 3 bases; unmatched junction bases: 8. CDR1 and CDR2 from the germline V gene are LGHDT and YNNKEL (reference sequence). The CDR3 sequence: CASSQSGTGGRANEKLFF. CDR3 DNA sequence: TGTGCCAGCAGCCAATCCGGGACAGGGGGAAGGGCTAATGAAAAACTGTTTTTT.